These 9 T cell receptor beta chains were sequenced from one sample in a study of PD-L1 blockade in urothelial cancer. TCRdb keeps only in-frame clones here, not all; method: immunoSEQ multiplex PCR. The sample includes 95,000 to 130,000 clones, around 89% of them seen just once. Time point in this sample: peripheral blood 6 weeks after treatment start. Sample: PBMCs, taken around atezolizumab (anti-PD-L1) treatment. The receptors derive from a man in his sixties with urothelial cancer.

The chain couples TRBV6-4 to TRBJ1-1; TRBD1 is a possible D gene (5 bases). The CDR3 sequence is 13 residues long. From germline, CDR1 is MRHNA and CDR2 SNTAGT. Trimming removed 6 bases at V and 5 bases at J, with 13 bases between. CDR3 DNA sequence: TGTGCCAGCAGGGCCCAGGGAGGGACTGAAGCTTTCTTT. Encoded protein: CASRAQGGTEAFF.

The CDR3 DNA reads TGTGCCAGTAGTGGGGGGTTACGGACAGGGCACTCTGGGGCCAACGTCCTGACTTTC. Translating gives CASSGGLRTGHSGANVLTF. This sequence joins TRBV19 and TRBJ2-6, with 8 bases lining up with TRBD1. This CDR3 comprises 19 residues. V was clipped by 5 bases and J by 0 bases; unmatched bases: 12. Germline V gives CDR1 LNHDA, CDR2 SQIVND (reference sequence). Full variable domain (missing parts from reference TRBV19 and TRBJ2-6): DGGITQSPKYLFRKEGQNVTLSCEQNLNHDAMYWYRQDPGQGLRLIYYSQIVNDFQKGDIAEGYSVSREKKESFPLTVTSAQKNPTAFYLCASSGGLRTGHSGANVLTFGAGSRLTVL.

The chain links TRBV9 to TRBJ2-2, with TRBD2 matching 8 bases. The CDR3 covers 15 residues. Germline values: CDR1 SGDLS, CDR2 YYNGEE. The junction had 8 bases not matched to a gene; V was cut back by 3 bases and J by 7 bases. The CDR3 is CASSAGTREGGELFF. CDR3 bases: TGTGCCAGCAGCGCTGGGACTAGAGAGGGCGGGGAGCTGTTTTTT.

This clone has a handful of counts. The rearrangement joins TRBV4-2 to TRBJ1-2, with a possible D match to TRBD1 (5 bases). V was cut by 2 bases and J by 7 bases, with 8 bases left in between. The germline V gene has CDR1 LGHNA and CDR2 YNFKEQ. This CDR3 has 12 residues. CDR3 region: CASSQRDFGYTF. CDR3 bases: TGTGCCAGCAGCCAAAGGGACTTTGGCTACACCTTC.

The chain uses TRBV5-6 and TRBJ2-7; weak D call: TRBD2 (6 bases). CDR1 and CDR2 (germline): SGHDT, YYEEEE. Trimming took off 4 bases at V and 3 bases at J, with 14 bases between the two ends. The CDR3 runs to 14 residues. The CDR3 region is CASSGGGELYEQYF. CDR3 sequence (DNA): TGTGCCAGCAGCGGGGGAGGAGAGCTCTACGAGCAGTACTTC.

V gene TRBV18 combines with J gene TRBJ2-5; 9 bases match TRBD2. Germline lookup yields CDR1 KGHSH and CDR2 LQKENI. The V gene end was trimmed by 3 bases and the J gene end by 1 base; junction bases not matched to a gene: 6. This CDR3 comprises 16 residues. For the CDR3, the DNA is TGTGCCAGCTCACCCCGGGATAGCGGGGGCCAAGAGACCCAGTACTTC. This codes for CASSPRDSGGQETQYF. The full variable domain, rest sourced from reference TRBV18 and TRBJ2-5, is NAGVMQNPRHLVRRRGQEARLRCSPMKGHSHVYWYRQLPEEGLKFMVYLQKENIIDESGMPKERFSAEFPKEGPSILRIQQVVRGDSAAYFCASSPRDSGGQETQYFGPGTRLLVL.

This clone was seen just once. V and J are TRBV7-6 and TRBJ2-3, with 12 positions matching TRBD2. The CDR3 spans 17 residues. Trimming removed 1 base from V and 2 bases from J; junction bases left unmatched: 4. The germline V gene has CDR1 SGHVS and CDR2 FNYEAQ. The chain's CDR3 is CASSLGRTSGTTDTQYF. DNA for the CDR3: TGTGCCAGCAGCTTAGGGCGGACTAGCGGGACCACAGATACGCAGTATTTT.

The chain joins TRBV5-4 to TRBJ2-1; TRBD2 aligns across 8 bases. The CDR3 extends over 16 amino acids. V shed 8 bases and J 0 bases; nucleotides not matched to a gene: 10. Per the germline V gene, CDR1 is SGHNT and CDR2 is YYREEE (reference sequence). Here the CDR3 reads CASKRGSGDSYNEQFF. The CDR3 coding sequence is TGTGCCAGTAAGCGGGGTAGCGGGGACTCCTACAATGAGCAGTTCTTC.

The rearrangement joins TRBV5-6 to TRBJ2-7; D possibly corresponds to TRBD1 (6 bases). CDR1 SGHDT and CDR2 YYEEEE come from the germline V gene. The V and J ends lost 1 base and 4 bases respectively, with 9 bases between them. The length of the CDR3 is 13 residues. The CDR3 DNA is TGTGCCAGCAGCTTGCAGGGGTTGTACGAGCAGTACTTC. This codes for CASSLQGLYEQYF.